Reported below is one T cell receptor (beta chain). The antigen is unknown. The source of the sample is a study of human thymus T cells. Finnish infants who were healthy and having corrective surgery for congenital heart defects made up the donors. Half of the eight donors gave about 0.45-1 mL blood during surgery. No fixed cell number was used; all available blood leukocytes supplied DNA. Germline lookup yields CDR1 SGHTA and CDR2 FQGNSA. There are 14 residues in the CDR3. V lost 1 base to trimming and J lost 4 bases, with 10 bases between them. Overall study findings and caveats: Within thymic and blood repertoires, V and J gene usage appeared to be biased.

This table comes from immunoSEQ multiplex PCR, and its TCRdb copy is limited to in-frame clones, with some not included. The table shows tens of thousands of clones, with 94% occurring only once. The sequenced sample consisted of blood. V and J are TRBV7-2 and TRBJ1-2; tentative D call: TRBD1 (6 bases). The clonotype was recovered from a boy under two years old with a congenital heart defect but otherwise immunologically healthy. In nucleotides, the CDR3 is TGTGCCAGCAGCTTAGTGGGGGGGCCCTATGGCTACACCTTC. Protein product: CASSLVGGPYGYTF.